The T cell receptor (beta chain) described here comes from a study of T cell changes during pregnancy in multiple sclerosis. Method: immunoSEQ multiplex PCR; TCRdb's copy keeps in-frame clones and lacks some. The sample carries 75,000 to 90,000 clones, around nine tenths recorded once. The receptor comes from a female donor with multiple sclerosis, enrolled in a pregnancy study. The input for sequencing was CD4+ T cells from peripheral blood mononuclear cells, taken before pregnancy.

As DNA, the CDR3 is TGTGCCAGCAGTGCGACACAGGGCTACGAGCAGTACTTC. Encoded protein: CASSATQGYEQYF. The chain recombines TRBV27 with TRBJ2-7; D is possibly TRBD1 (6 bases). The CDR3 sequence is 13 residues long. V shed 5 bases and J shed 3 bases, with 11 bases lying between them. In germline, CDR1 is MNHEY, CDR2 SMNVEV (reference sequence).